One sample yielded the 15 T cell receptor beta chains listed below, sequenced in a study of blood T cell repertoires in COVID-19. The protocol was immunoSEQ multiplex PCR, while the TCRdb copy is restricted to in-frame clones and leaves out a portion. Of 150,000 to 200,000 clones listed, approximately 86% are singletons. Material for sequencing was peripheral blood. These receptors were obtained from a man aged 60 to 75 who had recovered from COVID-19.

CDR3 nucleotide sequence: TGTGCCACCAGTGACCCCCTGAAGGGGGTAGCGCAGTTCTTC. Amino acids: CATSDPLKGVAQFF. V gene TRBV24-1 combines with J gene TRBJ2-1; TRBD1 might be the D (6 bases). The V and J ends lost 4 bases and 12 bases respectively, with 18 bases between them. Germline assignment: CDR1 KGHDR and CDR2 SFDVKD. The CDR3 runs 14 residues.

The CDR3 loop is CASRFPGQGLPGNTIYF. The CDR3 DNA follows: TGTGCCAGTAGATTCCCGGGACAGGGGCTTCCTGGAAACACCATATATTTT. This rearrangement joins TRBV19 to TRBJ1-3; 10 positions match TRBD1. V trimming: 6 bases; J trimming: 2 bases; junction bases outside the gene matches: 10. This CDR3 region has 17 residues. Germline-derived CDR1 and CDR2 are LNHDA and SQIVND (reference sequence).

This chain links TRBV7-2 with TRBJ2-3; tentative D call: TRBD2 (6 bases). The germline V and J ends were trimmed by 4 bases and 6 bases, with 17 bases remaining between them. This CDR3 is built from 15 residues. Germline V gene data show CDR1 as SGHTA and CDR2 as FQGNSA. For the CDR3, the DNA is TGTGCCAGCAGCTCCCGGGACTTCCGTCCGGATACGCAGTATTTT. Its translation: CASSSRDFRPDTQYF.

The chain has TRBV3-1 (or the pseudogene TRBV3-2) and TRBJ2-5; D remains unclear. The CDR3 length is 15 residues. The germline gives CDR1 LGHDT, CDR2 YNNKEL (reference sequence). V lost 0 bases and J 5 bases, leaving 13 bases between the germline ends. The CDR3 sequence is CASSQDWQSPETQYF. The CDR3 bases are TGTGCCAGCAGCCAAGATTGGCAGTCACCCGAGACCCAGTACTTC.

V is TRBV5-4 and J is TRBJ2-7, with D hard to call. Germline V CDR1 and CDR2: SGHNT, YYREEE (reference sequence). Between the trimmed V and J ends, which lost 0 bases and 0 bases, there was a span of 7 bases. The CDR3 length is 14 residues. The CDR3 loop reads CASSLGRSSYEQYF. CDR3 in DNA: TGTGCCAGCAGCTTGGGCAGATCCTCCTACGAGCAGTACTTC.

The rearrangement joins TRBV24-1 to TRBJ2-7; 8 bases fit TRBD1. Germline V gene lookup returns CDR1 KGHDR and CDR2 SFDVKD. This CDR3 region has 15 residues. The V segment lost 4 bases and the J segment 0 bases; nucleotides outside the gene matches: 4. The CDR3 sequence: CATSDPGTGSYEQYF. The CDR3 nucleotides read TGTGCCACCAGTGACCCCGGGACAGGCTCCTACGAGCAGTACTTC.

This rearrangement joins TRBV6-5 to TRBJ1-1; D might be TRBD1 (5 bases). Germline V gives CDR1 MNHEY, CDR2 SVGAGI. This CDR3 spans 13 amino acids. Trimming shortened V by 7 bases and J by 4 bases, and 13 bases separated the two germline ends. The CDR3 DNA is TGTGCCAGCACAGGGAGGGTGGGCACTGAAGCTTTCTTT. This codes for CASTGRVGTEAFF.

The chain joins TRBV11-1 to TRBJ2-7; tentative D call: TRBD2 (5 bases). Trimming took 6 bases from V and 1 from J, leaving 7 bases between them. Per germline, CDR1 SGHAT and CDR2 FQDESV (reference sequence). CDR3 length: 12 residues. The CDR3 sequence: CASSRDSYEQYF. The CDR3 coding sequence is TGTGCCAGCAGTCGGGATTCCTACGAGCAGTACTTC.

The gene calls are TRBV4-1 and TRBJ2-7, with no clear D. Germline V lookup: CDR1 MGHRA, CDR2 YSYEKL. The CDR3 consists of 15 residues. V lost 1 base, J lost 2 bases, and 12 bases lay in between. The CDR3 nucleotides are TGCGCCAGCAGCCAAGGTGTGGCAGCGACCTACGAGCAGTACTTC. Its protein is CASSQGVAATYEQYF.

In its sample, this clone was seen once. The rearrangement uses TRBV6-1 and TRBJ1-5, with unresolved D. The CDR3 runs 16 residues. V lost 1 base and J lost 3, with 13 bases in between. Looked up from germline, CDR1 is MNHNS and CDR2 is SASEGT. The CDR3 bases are TGTGCCAGCAGTGAAGGGCCGGGGAACCTCAATCAGCCCCAGCATTTT. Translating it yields CASSEGPGNLNQPQHF.

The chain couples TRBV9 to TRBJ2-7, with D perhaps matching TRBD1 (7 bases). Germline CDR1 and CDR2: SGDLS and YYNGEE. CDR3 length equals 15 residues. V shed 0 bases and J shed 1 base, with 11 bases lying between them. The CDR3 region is CASSVAGDSSYEQYF. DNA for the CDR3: TGTGCCAGCAGCGTAGCGGGGGACAGTTCCTACGAGCAGTACTTC.

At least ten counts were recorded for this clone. Here the CDR3 reads CASSPLAGGDTQYF. Written as DNA, the CDR3 is TGTGCCAGCAGCCCCCTAGCGGGGGGTGATACGCAGTATTTT. The chain is built from TRBV5-5 and TRBJ2-3; 11 positions agree with TRBD2. V shed 4 bases and J 6 bases; nucleotides not matched to a gene: 4. This CDR3 has 14 residues. Germline V gene data show CDR1 as SGHKS and CDR2 as YYEKEE (reference sequence).

The DNA for the CDR3 is TGTGCCAGCAGCTTGCTCCGAGTGCGGGAATACACAGATACGCAGTATTTT. This sequence encodes CASSLLRVREYTDTQYF. V usage is TRBV5-6 and J usage is TRBJ2-3; possibly TRBD2 for D (6 bases). The CDR3 is made up of 17 amino acids. Germline CDR1 and CDR2: SGHDT and YYEEEE. The ends were cut back, 1 base at V and 2 bases at J, with 17 bases in the middle.

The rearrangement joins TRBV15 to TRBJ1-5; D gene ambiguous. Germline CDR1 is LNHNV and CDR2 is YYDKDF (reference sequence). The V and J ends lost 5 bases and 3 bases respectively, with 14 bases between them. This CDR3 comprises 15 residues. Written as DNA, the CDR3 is TGTGCCACCAGCCTGGGAGCAAGGCCCAATCAGCCCCAGCATTTT. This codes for CATSLGARPNQPQHF.

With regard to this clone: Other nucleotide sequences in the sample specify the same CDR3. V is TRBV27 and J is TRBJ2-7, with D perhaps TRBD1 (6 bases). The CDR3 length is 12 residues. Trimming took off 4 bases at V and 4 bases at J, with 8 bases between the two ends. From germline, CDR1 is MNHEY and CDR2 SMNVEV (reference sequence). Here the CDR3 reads CASSSQGYEQYF. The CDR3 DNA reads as TGTGCCAGCAGTTCGCAGGGGTACGAGCAGTACTTC.